One and the same sample provided the 28 T cell receptor beta chains below, sequenced in a study of CD8 T cells in ankylosing spondylitis. TCRdb redid the calling of the 5' RACE reads with MiXCR, one entry per CDR3 protein. The table shows approximately 240,000 distinct CDR3 sequences, with under 30% occurring only once. The sample consisted of blood, either unsorted or a sorted T cell fraction (not recorded which). The source of these receptors is a male donor with ankylosing spondylitis or in good health (not recorded which).

V usage is TRBV3-1 and J usage is TRBJ2-7, with 8 bases identical to TRBD1. Germline lookup yields CDR1 LGHDT and CDR2 YNNKEL (reference sequence). V dropped 3 bases and J dropped 7; count of bases not matched to a gene: 11. The CDR3 has 15 residues. The CDR3 DNA is TGTGCCAGCAGCCAGGGGACAGGCCCCATAGGGGAGCAGTACTTC. It codes for CASSQGTGPIGEQYF.

The chain carries TRBV10-3 and TRBJ2-7, with D tentatively TRBD2 (7 bases). The CDR3 is 12 amino acids. With 10 bases removed from V and 3 bases from J, the gap between germline ends came to 13 bases. The germline gives CDR1 ENHRY, CDR2 SYGVKD. The CDR3 coding sequence is TGTGCCACAGGGGAGGGGGACTACGAGCAGTACTTC. It translates to CATGEGDYEQYF.

This clonotype was seen a handful of times. The chain couples TRBV13 to TRBJ2-6, with 7 bases aligning to TRBD1. Germline V lookup: CDR1 PRHDT, CDR2 FYEKMQ (reference sequence). J gave up 0 bases and V 9 bases, and 2 bases lay outside the gene matches. The CDR3 covers 14 residues. The CDR3 here is CARAGGSGANVLTF. In DNA, the CDR3 is TGTGCCAGGGCAGGGGGCTCTGGGGCCAACGTCCTGACTTTC. The full variable domain, with the rest looked up from reference TRBV13 and TRBJ2-6, is AAGVIQSPRHLIKEKRETATLKCYPIPRHDTVYWYQQGPGQDPQFLISFYEKMQSDKGSIPDRFSAQQFSDYHSELNMSSLELGDSALYFCARAGGSGANVLTFGAGSRLTVL.

The chain joins TRBV28 to TRBJ2-6; TRBD2 matches at 9 bases. CDR1 is MDHEN, CDR2 SYDVKM, per germline. Trimming cost V 7 bases and J 0 bases; bases outside gene matches: 7. This CDR3 is built from 17 residues. CDR3 amino acids: CASNLAGVDSGANVLTF. As DNA, the CDR3 is TGTGCCAGCAACTTAGCGGGGGTGGACTCTGGGGCCAACGTCCTGACTTTC.

The V gene is TRBV3-1, the J gene TRBJ2-3; 10 bases line up with TRBD2. The CDR3 runs 15 residues. Germline V gene lookup returns CDR1 LGHDT and CDR2 YNNKEL (reference sequence). With V trimmed by 2 bases and J by 5 bases, 4 bases remained unmatched. In DNA form, the CDR3 reads TGTGCCAGCAGCCAACTAGCGGGGGATAAAGATACGCAGTATTTT. Its translation is CASSQLAGDKDTQYF.

The table lists this clonotype with many counts. The rearrangement links TRBV12-3 or TRBV12-4 to TRBJ2-1; 10 bases match TRBD2. The CDR3 sequence is 12 residues long. V gave up 11 bases and J gave up 6 bases; unmatched junction bases: 4. The CDR3 sequence is CAAASGGNEQFF. The CDR3 bases are TGTGCCGCGGCTAGCGGGGGCAATGAGCAGTTCTTC.

This clonotype was found a few times. This sequence joins TRBV7-9 and TRBJ2-1, with D hard to call. With 0 bases removed from V and 9 bases from J, the gap between germline ends came to 6 bases. In germline, CDR1 is SEHNR, CDR2 FQNEAQ (reference sequence). The CDR3 consists of 12 residues. The CDR3 sequence: CASSLAQGEQFF. CDR3 coding DNA: TGTGCCAGCAGCTTAGCTCAAGGTGAGCAGTTCTTC.

This chain links TRBV20-1 with TRBJ2-1; D possibly corresponds to TRBD1 (6 bases). Germline CDR1 reads DFQATT; CDR2 reads SNEGSKA (reference sequence). Trimming shortened V by 1 base and J by 4 bases, and 11 bases separated the two germline ends. CDR3 length: 14 residues. This CDR3 is CSARAAGAYNEQFF. Written as DNA, the CDR3 is TGCAGTGCTAGAGCGGCAGGGGCATACAATGAGCAGTTCTTC.

CDR3 DNA: TGCAGTGCCCCCTCGGGAACCCTCAATCAGCCCCAGCATTTT. Its protein product is CSAPSGTLNQPQHF. The V gene is TRBV20-1, the J gene TRBJ1-5, with D unclear. Between the trimmed V and J ends, which lost 6 bases and 3 bases, there was a span of 15 bases. Germline V gene lookup returns CDR1 DFQATT and CDR2 SNEGSKA (reference sequence). CDR3 length: 14 residues.

This clonotype was counted ten times or more. The chain combines TRBV29-1 with TRBJ2-1, with 7 bases fitting TRBD1. This CDR3 has 14 residues. The V gene's germline CDR1 is SQVTM and CDR2 ANQGSEA. The trim removed 7 bases at V and 0 bases at J, leaving 6 bases unmatched. The CDR3 DNA reads as TGCAGCGCTACGGGACAGAACTCCTACAATGAGCAGTTCTTC. This translates into CSATGQNSYNEQFF.

The genes are TRBV12-3 or TRBV12-4 and TRBJ2-5; D is possibly TRBD2 (5 bases). V was cut by 8 bases and J by 0 bases, with 10 bases left in between. The CDR3 covers 13 residues. The chain's CDR3 is CASHRGDQETQYF. CDR3 sequence (DNA): TGTGCCAGCCATCGGGGAGACCAAGAGACCCAGTACTTC.

The chain recombines TRBV20-1 with TRBJ2-5, with 8 bases matching TRBD2. V shed 3 bases, J shed 5 bases, and the junction held 11 bases outside the gene matches. This CDR3 is built from 15 residues. Germline V gene sequence: CDR1 DFQATT, CDR2 SNEGSKA (reference sequence). The CDR3 sequence is CSARIASGGLETQYF. The CDR3 DNA follows: TGCAGTGCTAGGATCGCCAGCGGGGGTCTGGAGACCCAGTACTTC.

This clonotype was seen more than once but under ten times. V usage is TRBV12-3 or TRBV12-4 and J usage is TRBJ2-1; tentatively, D is TRBD2 (6 bases). This CDR3 contains 15 residues. Trimming removed 7 bases from V and 9 bases from J, with 22 bases in between. CDR3 DNA: TGTGCCAGCACTCCGCCGGGACTGCGACAAGGTGAGCAGTTCTTC. It translates to CASTPPGLRQGEQFF.

The chain recombines TRBV6-5 with TRBJ1-1, with D perhaps TRBD1 (5 bases). V lost 2 bases to trimming and J lost 14 bases, with 18 bases between them. CDR1 and CDR2 from the germline V gene are MNHEY and SVGAGI. This CDR3 is built from 13 residues. The DNA for the CDR3 is TGTGCCAGCAGTTACGGTTGGGCAGGGCCGCCCTTCTTT. It translates to CASSYGWAGPPFF.

This clonotype was recorded many times. J is TRBJ2-3 and V is TRBV5-1; 7 bases match TRBD1. Germline V gene sequence: CDR1 SGHRS, CDR2 YFSETQ. The V segment lost 2 bases and the J segment 6 bases; nucleotides outside the gene matches: 9. The CDR3 runs to 15 residues. The CDR3 here is CASSFGQALRDTQYF. The CDR3 DNA reads TGCGCCAGCAGCTTCGGACAGGCCCTTAGGGATACGCAGTATTTT. Together with reference TRBV5-1 and TRBJ2-3, the CDR3 gives the full variable domain: KAGVTQTPRYLIKTRGQQVTLSCSPISGHRSVSWYQQTPGQGLQFLFEYFSETQRNKGNFPGRFSGRQFSNSRSEMNVSTLELGDSALYLCASSFGQALRDTQYFGPGTRLTVL.

There are a few counts of this clonotype. The chain uses TRBV6-2 or TRBV6-3 and TRBJ2-5, with D perhaps being TRBD1 or TRBD2 (5 bases each). CDR1 is MNHEY, CDR2 SVGEGT, per germline. V was pared by 4 bases and J by 5 bases, with 20 bases between. The CDR3 has 16 residues. The CDR3 loop reads CASSSPWGTPPETQYF. In DNA form, the CDR3 reads TGTGCCAGCAGTTCCCCCTGGGGGACGCCTCCGGAGACCCAGTACTTC.

The V gene is TRBV10-1, the J gene TRBJ2-1, with D uncertain. Germline V CDR1 and CDR2: WNHNN, SYGVQD (reference sequence). The CDR3 runs 13 residues. The germline V and J ends were trimmed by 2 bases and 6 bases, with 8 bases remaining between them. CDR3 DNA: TGCGCCAGCAGTGAGCAGGCTCCCAATGAGCAGTTCTTC. It is translated as CASSEQAPNEQFF.

This clonotype was recorded a few times. The chain is built from TRBV20-1 and TRBJ2-7; TRBD2 aligns across 13 bases. The J segment lost 2 bases and the V segment lost 2 bases, leaving 3 bases of the junction unmatched. The CDR3 length is 15 residues. CDR1 and CDR2 (germline): DFQATT, SNEGSKA (reference sequence). CDR3 DNA sequence: TGCAGTGCTAGACCCGGACTAGCGGGGGCCTACGAGCAGTACTTC. It translates to CSARPGLAGAYEQYF.

This clonotype was seen a few times. CDR3 amino acids: CASSSLKRGNQETQYF. The CDR3 DNA follows: TGTGCCAGCAGCTCATTAAAGCGGGGTAACCAAGAGACCCAGTACTTC. V gene TRBV5-6 combines with J gene TRBJ2-5, with TRBD2 identical over 7 bases. J lost 0 bases, V lost 3 bases, and 8 bases had no gene match. In germline, CDR1 is SGHDT, CDR2 YYEEEE. The CDR3 contains 16 residues.

The table lists this clonotype with many counts. The V gene is TRBV5-1, the J gene TRBJ2-3; possibly TRBD2 for D (5 bases). The CDR3 totals 14 residues. Trimming left V 7 bases short and J 1 base short, with 13 bases between. Germline V gene lookup returns CDR1 SGHRS and CDR2 YFSETQ. CDR3 region: CASSLERGTDTQYF. DNA of the CDR3: TGCGCCAGCTCCCTAGAGAGGGGCACAGATACGCAGTATTTT.

V and J are TRBV5-1 and TRBJ2-5; maybe TRBD1 (5 bases). Germline assignment: CDR1 SGHRS and CDR2 YFSETQ. This CDR3 has 13 residues. V was shortened by 4 bases and J by 5 bases, with 12 bases between the two germline ends. For the CDR3, the DNA is TGCGCCAGCAGCAAAACAGGTTGGGAGACCCAGTACTTC. Translated, it gives CASSKTGWETQYF. Complete variable domain (other parts from reference TRBV5-1 and TRBJ2-5): KAGVTQTPRYLIKTRGQQVTLSCSPISGHRSVSWYQQTPGQGLQFLFEYFSETQRNKGNFPGRFSGRQFSNSRSEMNVSTLELGDSALYLCASSKTGWETQYFGPGTRLLVL.

The chain links TRBV19 to TRBJ2-1, with D perhaps TRBD1 (5 bases). This CDR3 contains 17 residues. From germline, CDR1 is LNHDA and CDR2 SQIVND (reference sequence). With 3 bases removed from V and 5 bases from J, the gap between germline ends came to 20 bases. The CDR3 sequence: CASSMWQGPSAHNEQFF. CDR3 nucleotides: TGTGCCAGTAGTATGTGGCAGGGCCCCTCCGCTCACAATGAGCAGTTCTTC.

Many counts were recorded for this clonotype. The chain links TRBV10-2 to TRBJ1-2, with 8 bases lining up with TRBD1. The CDR3 has 15 residues. Per germline, CDR1 WSHSY and CDR2 SAAADI. V shed 3 bases, J shed 8 bases, and the junction held 11 bases outside the gene matches. As DNA, the CDR3 is TGCGCCAGCAGTGAAACCTTCGGACAGGGAATCGGCTACACCTTC. As protein: CASSETFGQGIGYTF.

The table lists this clonotype with a few counts. This rearrangement joins TRBV6-1 to TRBJ2-7, with 9 bases identical to TRBD2. The CDR3 sequence is 17 residues long. Per germline, CDR1 MNHNS and CDR2 SASEGT. Losses at the gene ends were 2 bases for V and 3 bases for J; bases not matched to a gene: 11. CDR3 residues: CASSETGGAGGIYEQYF. Written as DNA, the CDR3 is TGTGCCAGCAGTGAAACTGGCGGCGCGGGGGGGATCTACGAGCAGTACTTC.

At least ten counts were recorded for this clonotype. This sequence joins TRBV20-1 and TRBJ2-3; perhaps TRBD1 as D (6 bases). The V gene lost 4 bases and the J gene lost 6 bases, with 17 bases spanning the gap. This CDR3 comprises 14 residues. Germline lookup yields CDR1 DFQATT and CDR2 SNEGSKA (reference sequence). For the CDR3, the DNA is TGCAGTGCTACTTACAGGGATCTCGGTGATACGCAGTATTTT. Its translation is CSATYRDLGDTQYF.

The chain joins TRBV11-1 to TRBJ1-2; D is possibly TRBD1 (5 bases). The V end lost 4 bases, the J end lost 2 bases, and 8 bases lay between the germline ends. Per germline, CDR1 SGHAT and CDR2 FQDESV (reference sequence). The CDR3 has 13 residues. The CDR3 protein is CASSSSGNYGYTF. DNA for the CDR3: TGTGCCAGCAGCTCCTCAGGGAACTATGGCTACACCTTC.

In this sample, this clonotype turned up a few times. This chain links TRBV6-1 with TRBJ1-1; unclear D gene. CDR1 is MNHNS, CDR2 SASEGT, per germline. This CDR3 region has 13 residues. Trimming cost V 4 bases and J 0 bases, with 6 bases left between them. The CDR3 DNA is TGTGCCAGCAGTGTATGGGTGAACACTGAAGCTTTCTTT. Its protein product is CASSVWVNTEAFF.

Ten or more counts support this clonotype. The chain recombines TRBV6-6 with TRBJ2-7; maybe TRBD1 (5 bases). V shed 4 bases and J shed 4 bases, with 8 bases lying between them. Germline V gene lookup returns CDR1 MNHNY and CDR2 SVGAGI (reference sequence). The CDR3 runs to 12 residues. CDR3 sequence reads: CASSFRVYEQYF. The CDR3 nucleotides read TGTGCCAGCAGTTTCAGGGTTTACGAGCAGTACTTC.